Listed below are T cell receptor beta chains from one sample, sequenced in a study of blood T cell repertoires in COVID-19. Assay: immunoSEQ multiplex PCR; the TCRdb copy retains only in-frame clones and omits some. Among over 150,000 clones listed, about 86% were seen once. Sequencing used peripheral blood. The receptors shown here come from a woman between 18 and 29 years old who had recovered from COVID-19. Each CDR3 is given without its conserved first and last residue.

v_gene	CDR3aa
TRBV5-4	ASSPSGGIVTGELF
TRBV18	ASSPAAGQGESPLH
TRBV18	ASSPRTSGRALVSNEQF
TRBV19	ASSMRGLGANVLT
TRBV2	ASSASGSGPLH
TRBV6-2/TRBV6-3	ASSYSIRGQPQH
TRBV5-1	ASSLTTGLKNIQY
TRBV7-2	ASSLARGPGANVLT
TRBV7-8	ASSYLAGGSDEQF
TRBV19	ASSILDTGQPQH
TRBV19	ASSIQGNTEAF
TRBV3-1/TRBV3-2	ASSQGQGLIQY
TRBV5-1	ASSRDPPGSGTNTGELF
TRBV6-1	ASSELDRETHSNQPQH
TRBV4-1	ASSQDQTGRWEKLF
TRBV14	ASSQEAGTNYGYT
TRBV15	ATSRDRQGSGADTQY
TRBV19	ASSKRPLGGRNNQPQH
TRBV5-6	ASSFGGDTEAF
TRBV9	ASSEKGQGGYGYT
TRBV7-9	ASSPSRQGEKLF
TRBV7-9	ASVGEGRWGYT
TRBV9	ASSARPTSTDTQY
TRBV5-6	ASSLQGANSPLH
TRBV5-6	ASSITGAQETQY
TRBV7-2	ASSPATGGALWAF
TRBV20-1	SATTIYEQY
TRBV14	ASSQVGDYYNEQF
TRBV6-6	ASIQDRVDTEAF
TRBV7-6	ASSSQAGGAYQETQY
TRBV4-1	ASSQLRQDEQY
TRBV9	ASSFIADTQY
TRBV25-1	ASNSGNTEAF
TRBV4-2	ASSQEIGQGLEKLF
TRBV6-6	ASSYSGQGKRDEQF
TRBV9	ASSDNRGPYEQY
TRBV7-9	ASSPSGPSSYEQY
TRBV5-4	ASRLGFRDRGSGANVLT
TRBV5-6	ASSLRAGRNSPLH
TRBV7-6	ASSATSGGRVEQF
TRBV5-1	ASSFLDRNYEQY
TRBV9	ASSPMSPGDREQY
TRBV2	ASSDHKGLAGGPTGELF
TRBV19	ASSFHSLNQPQH
TRBV5-1	ASSGIGTADYNEQF
TRBV6-4	ASSDSEGGGYNEQF
TRBV5-5	ASSWGTGEGPQH
TRBV7-8	ASSLVTGSNEKLF